This is a list of T cell receptor beta chains from one sample in a study of T cell responses to AZD1222 COVID-19 vaccine. Repertoires were generated with immunoSEQ multiplex PCR, while TCRdb's copy carries only in-frame clones and drops some. The sample records some 200,000 clones, around 94% being singletons. The material sequenced was peripheral blood, taken 28 days after the second dose of the MenACWY control vaccine. These receptors came from an adult who received the MenACWY meningococcal vaccine as a control. The CDR3 runs from the conserved cysteine through the conserved F or W. A D gene is named only where the DNA matches it firmly. The size field is filled for only some rows; it gives once, few, many or a size class.

size: .; V: TRBV20-1; D: .; length: 11; J: TRBJ2-3; CDR3: CSAPWRPWQYF; DNA: TGCAGTGCCCCGTGGAGGCCCTGGCAGTATTTT
size: .; V: TRBV7-2; D: TRBD1; length: 14; J: TRBJ1-2; CDR3: CASSLGTASYGYTF; DNA: TGTGCCAGCAGCCTGGGGACAGCTAGCTATGGCTACACCTTC
size: .; V: TRBV6-5; D: .; length: 13; J: TRBJ1-2; CDR3: CASSPDRSPAYTF; DNA: TGTGCCAGCAGCCCGGACCGCTCCCCTGCCTACACCTTC
size: few; V: TRBV27; D: .; length: 17; J: TRBJ2-2; CDR3: CASSLSIVGTSTGELFF; DNA: TGTGCCAGCAGTTTATCGATCGTCGGGACCTCGACCGGGGAGCTGTTTTTT
size: .; V: TRBV4-3; D: .; length: 14; J: TRBJ1-1; CDR3: CASSQDTGNTEAFF; DNA: TGCGCCAGCAGCCAAGATACAGGGAACACTGAAGCTTTCTTT
size: .; V: TRBV10-3; D: TRBD2; length: 13; J: TRBJ2-1; CDR3: CATEEGREKEQFF; DNA: TGTGCCACCGAGGAGGGGCGGGAGAAGGAGCAGTTCTTC
size: .; V: TRBV10-2; D: .; length: 17; J: TRBJ2-3; CDR3: CASSESRASSRTQEQYF; DNA: TGCGCCAGCAGTGAGTCAAGGGCTAGCTCACGGACGCAGGAGCAGTATTTT
size: .; V: TRBV7-2; D: .; length: 11; J: TRBJ1-1; CDR3: CASSLAREAFF; DNA: TGTGCCAGCAGCTTAGCTAGAGAAGCTTTCTTT
size: .; V: TRBV28; D: .; length: 16; J: TRBJ2-3; CDR3: CASSPIRQITTDTQYF; DNA: TGTGCCAGCAGTCCCATTCGTCAGATCACCACAGATACGCAGTATTTT
size: .; V: TRBV24-1; D: TRBD1; length: 15; J: TRBJ2-2; CDR3: CATSDQEDRTGELFF; DNA: TGTGCCACCAGTGATCAAGAGGACAGGACCGGGGAGCTGTTTTTT
size: .; V: TRBV5-1; D: TRBD1; length: 14; J: TRBJ2-1; CDR3: CASTGTGPYNEQFF; DNA: TGCGCCAGCACAGGGACAGGGCCATACAATGAGCAGTTCTTC
size: .; V: TRBV27; D: .; length: 14; J: TRBJ1-6; CDR3: CASSWAVLASPLHF; DNA: TGTGCCAGCAGTTGGGCGGTTCTGGCTTCACCCCTCCACTTT
size: .; V: TRBV27; D: .; length: 16; J: TRBJ2-1; CDR3: CASLRKTGGIWNEQFF; DNA: TGTGCCAGCCTTAGAAAGACAGGAGGGATCTGGAATGAGCAGTTCTTC
size: .; V: TRBV28; D: .; length: 14; J: TRBJ1-2; CDR3: CASSLVGGAYGYTF; DNA: TGTGCCAGCAGTTTGGTAGGGGGGGCGTATGGCTACACCTTC
size: .; V: TRBV5-4; D: .; length: 16; J: TRBJ2-3; CDR3: CASSSPARSPTDTQYF; DNA: TGTGCCAGCAGCTCCCCGGCTAGATCTCCCACAGATACGCAGTATTTT
size: .; V: TRBV28; D: .; length: 17; J: TRBJ2-6; CDR3: CASSFEGTYSGANVLTF; DNA: TGTGCCAGCAGTTTCGAGGGGACCTACTCTGGGGCCAACGTCCTGACTTTC
size: once; V: TRBV20-1; D: .; length: 15; J: TRBJ1-3; CDR3: CSASFQGGPGNTIYF; DNA: TGCAGTGCTAGTTTTCAGGGTGGCCCTGGAAACACCATATATTTT
size: few; V: TRBV30; D: TRBD1; length: 17; J: TRBJ1-5; CDR3: CAWSVGTDRGYSQPQHF; DNA: TGTGCCTGGAGTGTTGGTACGGACAGGGGGTACAGTCAGCCCCAGCATTTT
size: .; V: TRBV6-5; D: .; length: 14; J: TRBJ1-5; CDR3: CASSYSKREQPQHF; DNA: TGTGCCAGCAGTTACTCGAAGAGGGAACAGCCCCAGCATTTT
size: .; V: TRBV10-3; D: .; length: 14; J: TRBJ2-2; CDR3: CAKSPGPSTGELFF; DNA: TGTGCCAAATCTCCCGGGCCGAGCACCGGGGAGCTGTTTTTT
size: .; V: TRBV30; D: .; length: 14; J: TRBJ1-6; CDR3: CASTTGLSDSPLHF; DNA: TGTGCCTCAACGACCGGCCTTAGCGATTCACCCCTCCACTTT
size: .; V: TRBV29-1; D: TRBD1; length: 12; J: TRBJ1-1; CDR3: CSASTGDTEAFF; DNA: TGCAGCGCGAGTACAGGGGACACTGAAGCTTTCTTT
size: .; V: TRBV30; D: TRBD2; length: 15; J: TRBJ2-7; CDR3: CAWVGTTSGLYEQYF; DNA: TGTGCCTGGGTGGGGACCACTAGCGGACTCTACGAGCAGTACTTC
size: once; V: TRBV6-5; D: .; length: 12; J: TRBJ2-1; CDR3: CASSRRVDEQFF; DNA: TGTGCCAGCAGTCGCAGGGTGGATGAGCAGTTCTTC
size: once; V: TRBV11-1; D: .; length: 13; J: TRBJ1-1; CDR3: CASSLNGNTEAFF; DNA: TGTGCCAGCAGCCTCAACGGAAACACTGAAGCTTTCTTT
size: .; V: TRBV2; D: TRBD2; length: 15; J: TRBJ2-1; CDR3: CASSITSGSYNEQFF; DNA: TGTGCCAGCAGTATTACTAGCGGGAGCTACAATGAGCAGTTCTTC
size: .; V: TRBV12-3/TRBV12-4; D: .; length: 13; J: TRBJ2-1; CDR3: CASSPRAYNEQFF; DNA: TGTGCCAGCAGTCCACGGGCCTACAATGAGCAGTTCTTC
size: .; V: TRBV11-2; D: TRBD1; length: 16; J: TRBJ2-6; CDR3: CASSWGTGAGANVLTF; DNA: TGTGCCAGCAGCTGGGGGACAGGGGCTGGGGCCAACGTCCTGACTTTC
size: .; V: TRBV29-1; D: .; length: 13; J: TRBJ2-4; CDR3: CSVSPVAKNIQYF; DNA: TGCAGCGTTTCTCCGGTAGCCAAAAACATTCAGTACTTC
size: .; V: TRBV20-1; D: TRBD1; length: 16; J: TRBJ1-6; CDR3: CSASDSGTGGRSPLHF; DNA: TGCAGTGCTAGTGATTCCGGGACAGGGGGCCGGTCACCCCTCCACTTT
size: .; V: TRBV6-2/TRBV6-3; D: .; length: 14; J: TRBJ2-7; CDR3: CASSYLAATYEQYF; DNA: TGTGCCAGCAGTTACTTGGCAGCGACCTACGAGCAGTACTTC
size: once; V: TRBV5-1; D: TRBD1; length: 14; J: TRBJ1-2; CDR3: CASSLGQGAYGYTF; DNA: TGCGCCAGCAGCTTGGGACAGGGGGCCTATGGCTACACCTTC
size: once; V: TRBV11-2; D: TRBD2; length: 15; J: TRBJ2-7; CDR3: CASSWTSGTSYEQYF; DNA: TGTGCCAGCAGCTGGACTAGCGGCACCTCCTACGAGCAGTACTTC